Each of the 22 T cell receptor beta chains below was sequenced from the same sample in a study of control samples from healthy donors and cancer patients. Sequencing used immunoSEQ multiplex PCR; TCRdb keeps in-frame clones, though not all of them. The sample carries 150,000 to 180,000 clones, around 95% recorded once. Material for sequencing was blood. The receptors stem from a middle-aged man in good health.

CDR3 sequence reads: CATSRGGGATNEKLFF. CDR3 DNA: TGTGCCACCAGCCGAGGGGGGGGTGCAACTAATGAAAAACTGTTTTTT. This rearrangement joins TRBV15 to TRBJ1-4, with D maybe TRBD1 (6 bases). The CDR3 is 16 amino acids. Germline V gives CDR1 LNHNV, CDR2 YYDKDF (reference sequence). The V gene lost 5 bases and the J gene lost 0 bases, with 13 bases spanning the gap.

The chain carries TRBV5-1 and TRBJ2-1, with 8 nucleotides matching TRBD1. J lost 6 bases, V lost 5 bases, and 7 bases had no gene match. Germline V gene lookup returns CDR1 SGHRS and CDR2 YFSETQ. The CDR3 is made up of 14 amino acids. The CDR3 region is CASSSGTGSNEQFF. The CDR3 coding sequence is TGCGCCAGCAGTTCCGGGACAGGAAGCAATGAGCAGTTCTTC.

Of note for this clone: One junction end does not reproduce the germline sequence, and a read error may be involved. J is TRBJ2-1 and V is TRBV6-6; D gene ambiguous. CDR1 is MNHNY and CDR2 is SVGAGI in the germline V gene (reference sequence). This CDR3 region has 10 residues. The CDR3 reads CASGYNEQFF. The CDR3 coding sequence is TGTGCCAGCGGTTACAATGAGCAGTTCTTC.

The gene calls are TRBV9 and TRBJ1-1, with a weak D call TRBD1 (5 bases). The CDR3 runs to 15 residues. Germline lookup yields CDR1 SGDLS and CDR2 YYNGEE. V lost 4 bases and J lost 3, with 16 bases in between. The CDR3 sequence is CASSPRQPADTEAFF. The CDR3 region has the DNA TGTGCCAGCAGCCCACGACAGCCCGCGGACACTGAAGCTTTCTTT.

The CDR3 sequence: CASSFPTPGPYEQYF. In DNA form, the CDR3 reads TGTGCCAGCAGTTTTCCTACACCGGGCCCCTACGAGCAGTACTTC. The rearrangement joins TRBV28 to TRBJ2-7; D remains unclear. This CDR3 has 15 residues. Germline CDR1 reads MDHEN; CDR2 reads SYDVKM. The germline V and J ends were trimmed by 3 bases and 2 bases, with 14 bases remaining between them.

V and J are TRBV11-2 and TRBJ2-3; a possible D gene is TRBD2 (6 bases). Germline lookup yields CDR1 SGHAT and CDR2 FQNNGV. This CDR3 comprises 15 residues. V was pared by 3 bases and J by 0 bases, with 10 bases between. CDR3 region: CASSFGGFSTDTQYF. CDR3 coding DNA: TGTGCCAGCAGCTTTGGGGGGTTCAGCACAGATACGCAGTATTTT.

The chain carries TRBV6-6 and TRBJ2-3; D is unresolved. CDR3 size: 13 residues. Trimming took off 4 bases at V and 0 bases at J, with 5 bases between the two ends. Looked up from germline, CDR1 is MNHNY and CDR2 is SVGAGI (reference sequence). The chain's CDR3 is CASSFQSTDTQYF. For the CDR3, the DNA is TGTGCCAGCAGTTTTCAAAGCACAGATACGCAGTATTTT.

The chain couples TRBV5-6 to TRBJ1-3; 9 nucleotides agree with TRBD1. CDR3 size: 15 residues. With V trimmed by 4 bases and J by 2 bases, 4 bases remained unmatched. Germline assignment: CDR1 SGHDT and CDR2 YYEEEE. The CDR3 coding sequence is TGTGCCAGCAGCCGGGACAGGGCGGCTGGAAACACCATATATTTT. The encoded protein is CASSRDRAAGNTIYF.

Regarding this clone: Distinct nucleotide sequences in the sample also encode this CDR3. This chain uses TRBV5-1 with TRBJ1-1; tentative D call: TRBD1 (5 bases). Germline loops: CDR1 SGHRS, CDR2 YFSETQ. CDR3 size: 14 residues. Trimming took 0 bases from V and 3 from J, leaving 9 bases between them. In DNA form, the CDR3 reads TGCGCCAGCAGCTTGGCGGGGGGGTACACTGAAGCTTTCTTT. Protein product: CASSLAGGYTEAFF.

V gene TRBV5-6 combines with J gene TRBJ1-6; 8 bases align to TRBD1. V dropped 2 bases and J dropped 9; count of bases not matched to a gene: 4. The germline gives CDR1 SGHDT, CDR2 YYEEEE. The CDR3 loop spans 14 amino acids. The CDR3 sequence: CASSFGTGGSPLHF. CDR3 nucleotides: TGTGCCAGCAGCTTCGGGACAGGAGGTTCACCCCTCCACTTT.

The chain carries TRBV7-8 and TRBJ2-3; TRBD2 is a possible D gene (6 bases). The CDR3 consists of 20 residues. V was cut by 5 bases and J by 0 bases, with 27 bases left in between. The germline V gene has CDR1 SGHVS and CDR2 FQNEAQ. The CDR3 reads CASSPKTIAALPYSTDTQYF. The CDR3 DNA follows: TGTGCCAGCAGCCCCAAAACGATAGCGGCACTACCCTATAGCACAGATACGCAGTATTTT.

This chain joins TRBV27 and TRBJ1-5, with D perhaps TRBD1 (5 bases). V dropped 8 bases and J dropped 6 bases, with 20 bases sitting between them. The CDR3 sequence is 15 residues long. Germline assignment: CDR1 MNHEY and CDR2 SMNVEV (reference sequence). The CDR3 region is CASGPGARLGQPQHF. CDR3 bases: TGTGCCAGCGGTCCCGGGGCCCGGTTGGGTCAGCCCCAGCATTTT.

This clone appeared once. The chain links TRBV18 to TRBJ2-1; maybe TRBD1 (6 bases). Trimming left V 4 bases short and J 9 bases short, with 16 bases between. CDR1 is KGHSH and CDR2 is LQKENI in the germline V gene. The CDR3 consists of 14 residues. The CDR3 region has the DNA TGTGCCAGCTCACGACAGGCCCTTGAGGTTGAGCAGTTCTTC. It encodes CASSRQALEVEQFF.

The CDR3 DNA reads TGTGCCAGCAGCTTGGGGACAGGCCTCACTGAAGCTTTCTTT. Translated: CASSLGTGLTEAFF. This sequence joins TRBV5-8 and TRBJ1-1, with TRBD1 matching 7 bases. This CDR3 is 14 amino acids long. V was clipped by 0 bases and J by 4 bases; unmatched bases: 3. CDR1 and CDR2 (germline): SGHTS, YDEGEE.

The chain links TRBV5-6 to TRBJ1-1; 8 nucleotides agree with TRBD1. Germline CDR1 is SGHDT and CDR2 is YYEEEE. Trimming removed 4 bases from V and 0 bases from J; junction bases left unmatched: 8. The CDR3 contains 16 residues. CDR3 bases: TGTGCCAGCAGCCTAGGACAGGGAAACATGAACACTGAAGCTTTCTTT. Amino acid sequence: CASSLGQGNMNTEAFF.

This clone showed up just once. The chain carries TRBV19 and TRBJ1-5; no clear D gene. Germline V gene data show CDR1 as LNHDA and CDR2 as SQIVND (reference sequence). This CDR3 contains 15 residues. V dropped 0 bases and J dropped 3 bases, with 9 bases sitting between them. The CDR3 region is CASSIEGGHNQPQHF. The CDR3 DNA is TGTGCCAGTAGTATAGAGGGAGGGCACAATCAGCCCCAGCATTTT.

This clone was counted a single time. The J gene is TRBJ1-1, the V gene TRBV7-9; the D is unclear. The V end lost 7 bases, the J end lost 1 base, and 7 bases lay between the germline ends. Germline CDR1 SEHNR, CDR2 FQNEAQ (reference sequence). The CDR3 runs to 12 residues. DNA of the CDR3: TGTGCCAGCAAGCGTACGAACACTGAAGCTTTCTTT. It yields the protein CASKRTNTEAFF.

The V call is TRBV7-9, the J call TRBJ2-1; 8 nucleotides match TRBD1. The CDR3 runs to 18 residues. Per the germline V gene, CDR1 is SEHNR and CDR2 is FQNEAQ (reference sequence). J gave up 3 bases and V 1 base, and 11 bases lay outside the gene matches. Written as DNA, the CDR3 is TGTGCCAGCAGCTTAGGAGGACAGGGTGGGATGAGCTACAATGAGCAGTTCTTC. Translated, it gives CASSLGGQGGMSYNEQFF.

This chain links TRBV4-1 with TRBJ2-3; D is ambiguous. Per germline, CDR1 MGHRA and CDR2 YSYEKL. This CDR3 has 16 amino acids. V was pared by 0 bases and J by 0 bases, with 10 bases between. The CDR3 loop is CASSQDPEYSTDTQYF. The CDR3 DNA reads TGCGCCAGCAGCCAAGATCCCGAGTATAGCACAGATACGCAGTATTTT.

This sequence joins TRBV2 and TRBJ1-2, with 8 bases that match TRBD1. Germline V lookup: CDR1 SNHLY, CDR2 FYNNEI. V lost 7 bases and J lost 4; bases outside the gene matches: 8. CDR3 length equals 14 residues. This CDR3 is CASIPPGTGYGYTF. The CDR3, as DNA: TGTGCCAGCATCCCACCCGGGACAGGCTATGGCTACACCTTC.

Only one count was recorded for this clone. The V and J genes are TRBV19 and TRBJ2-3; D is ambiguous. From germline, CDR1 is LNHDA and CDR2 SQIVND (reference sequence). V dropped 6 bases and J dropped 6 bases, with 7 bases sitting between them. This CDR3 contains 11 residues. CDR3 in amino acids: CASSRRDTQYF. DNA of the CDR3: TGTGCCAGTAGCAGACGGGATACGCAGTATTTT.

The V and J genes are TRBV28 and TRBJ1-6; a weak D match, TRBD1 (5 bases). The germline V and J ends were trimmed by 4 bases and 10 bases, with 11 bases remaining between them. This CDR3 region has 13 residues. The germline gives CDR1 MDHEN, CDR2 SYDVKM. The CDR3 is CASSSRGESPLHF. CDR3 bases: TGTGCCAGCAGTTCAAGAGGGGAATCACCCCTCCACTTT. Full variable domain (missing parts from reference TRBV28 and TRBJ1-6): DVKVTQSSRYLVKRTGEKVFLECVQDMDHENMFWYRQDPGLGLRLIYFSYDVKMKEKGDIPEGYSVSREKKERFSLILESASTNQTSMYLCASSSRGESPLHFGNGTRLTVT.